This passage covers 20 T cell receptor beta chains from one sample sequenced in a study of shared clonotypes between healthy human individuals. Some clones are missing from TCRdb's copy, which holds only in-frame ones; the method was immunoSEQ multiplex PCR. The sample lists 2 million to 2.5 million clones, roughly 93% occurring once. The material sequenced was naive CD4+ T cells from PBMCs. Subset given: CD45RA+ positively selected. The receptor source for this set is a man younger than 35 in good health. Some clones in this sample may be carry-over from other donors' samples.

The V gene is TRBV16, the J gene TRBJ2-3; possible D gene TRBD2, 5 bases. This CDR3 spans 13 amino acids. Germline CDR1 reads KGHSY; CDR2 reads FQNENV. Trimming pared 7 bases from V and 0 bases from J, leaving 8 bases between. The CDR3 DNA sequence: TGTGCCAGCACGCGGGTCAGCACAGATACGCAGTATTTT. This sequence encodes CASTRVSTDTQYF.

Of note for this clone: The same CDR3 arises from other DNA sequences in this sample as well. V and J are TRBV30 and TRBJ2-7, with unresolved D. Germline assignment: CDR1 GTSNPN and CDR2 SVGIG (reference sequence). The ends were cut back, 5 bases at V and 3 bases at J, with 5 bases in the middle. The CDR3 spans 10 residues. The CDR3 bases are TGTGCCTGGGGAAGCTACGAGCAGTACTTC. Translation gives CAWGSYEQYF. Full variable domain (rest looked up from reference TRBV30 and TRBJ2-7): SQTIHQWPATLVQPVGSPLSLECTVEGTSNPNLYWYRQAAGRGLQLLFYSVGIGQISSEVPQNLSASRPQDRQFILSSKKLLLSDSGFYLCAWGSYEQYFGPGTRLTVT.

The chain recombines TRBV6-5 with TRBJ1-2; D not resolved. The V gene's germline CDR1 is MNHEY and CDR2 SVGAGI. V lost 6 bases to trimming and J lost 3 bases, with 14 bases between them. This CDR3 comprises 14 residues. CDR3: CASRKTRSDYGYTF. The CDR3 DNA reads TGTGCCAGCAGGAAGACAAGATCGGACTATGGCTACACCTTC.

This clone was recorded once. The chain carries TRBV28 and TRBJ2-1; D is uncertain. The CDR3 spans 12 residues. Trimming stripped 6 bases from V and 8 bases from J, with 11 bases between. CDR1 and CDR2 from the germline V gene are MDHEN and SYDVKM. CDR3: CASSRATHEQFF. As DNA, the CDR3 is TGTGCCAGCAGCCGAGCGACGCATGAGCAGTTCTTC. The variable domain in full, with the rest retrieved from reference TRBV28 and TRBJ2-1, is DVKVTQSSRYLVKRTGEKVFLECVQDMDHENMFWYRQDPGLGLRLIYFSYDVKMKEKGDIPEGYSVSREKKERFSLILESASTNQTSMYLCASSRATHEQFFGPGTRLTVL.

Comment on this clone: This sample also contains other DNA sequences that code for the same CDR3. The rearrangement uses TRBV7-3 and TRBJ2-3; 11 bases fit TRBD2. CDR1 is SGHTA and CDR2 is FQGTGA in the germline V gene. CDR3 length: 16 residues. With 2 bases clipped from V and 2 bases from J, the junction kept 3 bases outside the gene matches. The CDR3 loop is CASSLGTSGSTDTQYF. DNA for the CDR3: TGTGCCAGCAGCTTAGGGACTAGCGGATCCACAGATACGCAGTATTTT. Full variable domain (missing parts from reference TRBV7-3 and TRBJ2-3): GAGVSQTPSNKVTEKGKYVELRCDPISGHTALYWYRQSLGQGPEFLIYFQGTGAADDSGLPNDRFFAVRPEGSVSTLKIQRTERGDSAVYLCASSLGTSGSTDTQYFGPGTRLTVL.

The CDR3 sequence is CASTKGGYNEQFF. CDR3 DNA: TGTGCCAGCACAAAGGGGGGCTACAATGAGCAGTTCTTC. The chain combines TRBV28 with TRBJ2-1; D may match TRBD1 or TRBD2 (6 bases each). From germline, CDR1 is MDHEN and CDR2 SYDVKM. This CDR3 is 13 amino acids long. V shed 7 bases and J shed 3 bases, with 10 bases lying between them.

With regard to this clone: Additional DNA sequences in this sample encode the identical CDR3. The rearrangement uses TRBV28 and TRBJ2-5; D not certain. This CDR3 is 11 amino acids long. Germline V CDR1 and CDR2: MDHEN, SYDVKM. With 9 bases removed from V and 3 bases from J, the gap between germline ends came to 8 bases. The CDR3 sequence is CASSVEETQYF. In DNA form, the CDR3 reads TGTGCCAGTAGTGTTGAAGAGACCCAGTACTTC.

The chain links TRBV29-1 to TRBJ2-7; no definite D call. Trimming pared 4 bases from V and 2 bases from J, leaving 15 bases between. CDR3 length equals 14 residues. Germline V CDR1 and CDR2: SQVTM, ANQGSEA. The CDR3 loop reads CSVGGLDPTYEQYF. The CDR3 DNA reads TGCAGCGTTGGTGGTCTAGACCCAACCTACGAGCAGTACTTC.

The V gene is TRBV7-7, the J gene TRBJ1-5, with D hard to call. The CDR3 is 16 residues long. Germline CDR1 is SSHAT and CDR2 is FNYEAQ (reference sequence). Trimming left V 4 bases short and J 0 bases short, with 13 bases between. CDR3 in amino acids: CASSSNQENSNQPQHF. The DNA of the CDR3 is TGTGCCAGCAGCTCTAATCAGGAAAATAGCAATCAGCCCCAGCATTTT.

J is TRBJ2-5 and V is TRBV27; D is possibly TRBD1 or TRBD2 (6 bases each). Germline-derived CDR1 and CDR2 are MNHEY and SMNVEV (reference sequence). This CDR3 region has 16 residues. V lost 7 bases and J 4 bases, leaving 22 bases between the germline ends. CDR3 nucleotide sequence: TGTGCCAGCAACCCCCGGGCTCCGAAGGGGGGAGAGACCCAGTACTTC. Translating it yields CASNPRAPKGGETQYF.

The chain combines TRBV9 with TRBJ1-4; TRBD1 is a possible D gene (5 bases). Per germline, CDR1 SGDLS and CDR2 YYNGEE. The length of the CDR3 is 14 residues. Trimming removed 5 bases from V and 5 bases from J, with 13 bases in between. CDR3: CASSRGTANEKLFF. The CDR3 DNA follows: TGTGCCAGCAGTAGAGGGACGGCAAATGAAAAACTGTTTTTT.

V gene TRBV7-2 combines with J gene TRBJ2-1, with 9 bases that match TRBD2. Germline V gene data show CDR1 as SGHTA and CDR2 as FQGNSA. After removal of 2 bases from V and 4 bases from J, the junction contained 9 bases not matched to a gene. The CDR3 is 17 amino acids. The CDR3 nucleotides are TGTGCCAGCAGCTTACGGATTAGCGGGAGATCATACAATGAGCAGTTCTTC. This encodes CASSLRISGRSYNEQFF.

The sample holds one count of this clone. In DNA, the CDR3 is TGTGCCAGCAGTTACTCGAGGCAGCAAAATCAGCCCCAGCATTTT. It yields the protein CASSYSRQQNQPQHF. The chain uses TRBV6-5 and TRBJ1-5, with D unresolved. Germline V gene sequence: CDR1 MNHEY, CDR2 SVGAGI. Trimming stripped 0 bases from V and 4 bases from J, with 10 bases between. This CDR3 has 15 amino acids.

The chain couples TRBV2 to TRBJ2-7; 9 nucleotides match TRBD1. With 7 bases clipped from V and 2 bases from J, the junction kept 9 bases outside the gene matches. The CDR3 is 15 residues long. Germline V gene sequence: CDR1 SNHLY, CDR2 FYNNEI. The CDR3 nucleotides are TGTGCCAGCAAACTTACGGGACAGGGTGCCTACGAGCAGTACTTC. Translation: CASKLTGQGAYEQYF.

In the case of this clone: Other DNA sequences within the sample encode an identical CDR3. The chain links TRBV5-4 to TRBJ2-1; TRBD2 matches 10 bases. Germline lookup yields CDR1 SGHNT and CDR2 YYREEE (reference sequence). V was clipped by 3 bases and J by 2 bases; unmatched bases: 2. The CDR3 length is 15 residues. The CDR3 loop reads CASSSGLAAYNEQFF. In DNA form, the CDR3 reads TGTGCCAGCAGCTCCGGACTAGCGGCCTACAATGAGCAGTTCTTC.

The chain couples TRBV19 to TRBJ1-2; D possibly corresponds to TRBD1 (6 bases). Trimming took 1 base from V and 2 from J, leaving 11 bases between them. Germline CDR1 and CDR2: LNHDA and SQIVND (reference sequence). The CDR3 is made up of 15 amino acids. CDR3 protein: CASSIVGGANYGYTF. The CDR3 region has the DNA TGTGCCAGTAGTATAGTCGGGGGGGCGAACTATGGCTACACCTTC.

The rearrangement links TRBV28 to TRBJ1-5; possibly TRBD1 for D (6 bases). The CDR3 length is 13 residues. In germline, CDR1 is MDHEN, CDR2 SYDVKM. The V end was cut by 6 bases, the J end by 2 bases, with 8 bases between. CDR3 loop: CASRWTGNQPQHF. CDR3 nucleotides: TGTGCCAGCAGGTGGACAGGCAATCAGCCCCAGCATTTT.

The chain employs TRBV28 and TRBJ1-1, with D unclear. Germline V gene sequence: CDR1 MDHEN, CDR2 SYDVKM. This CDR3 is 14 amino acids long. Between the trimmed V and J ends, which lost 8 bases and 2 bases, there was a span of 15 bases. CDR3 protein: CASSRPPPNTEAFF. DNA of the CDR3: TGTGCCAGCTCAAGACCGCCCCCCAACACTGAAGCTTTCTTT.

V usage is TRBV6-1 and J usage is TRBJ2-5; 10 nucleotides agree with TRBD2. The CDR3 loop spans 14 amino acids. V lost 4 bases, J lost 4 bases, and 3 bases stayed unmatched. The germline V gene encodes CDR1 MNHNS and CDR2 SASEGT. In DNA, the CDR3 is TGTGCCAGCAGTGCCCTAGCGGGAGTAGAGACCCAGTACTTC. This sequence encodes CASSALAGVETQYF.

The chain combines TRBV29-1 with TRBJ1-2; 8 nucleotides line up with TRBD1. Germline V gene sequence: CDR1 SQVTM, CDR2 ANQGSEA. The V gene end was trimmed by 8 bases and the J gene end by 5 bases; junction bases not matched to a gene: 4. This CDR3 is 11 amino acids long. The DNA for the CDR3 is TGCAGCCTGGGACAGGATTATGGCTACACCTTC. It codes for CSLGQDYGYTF.